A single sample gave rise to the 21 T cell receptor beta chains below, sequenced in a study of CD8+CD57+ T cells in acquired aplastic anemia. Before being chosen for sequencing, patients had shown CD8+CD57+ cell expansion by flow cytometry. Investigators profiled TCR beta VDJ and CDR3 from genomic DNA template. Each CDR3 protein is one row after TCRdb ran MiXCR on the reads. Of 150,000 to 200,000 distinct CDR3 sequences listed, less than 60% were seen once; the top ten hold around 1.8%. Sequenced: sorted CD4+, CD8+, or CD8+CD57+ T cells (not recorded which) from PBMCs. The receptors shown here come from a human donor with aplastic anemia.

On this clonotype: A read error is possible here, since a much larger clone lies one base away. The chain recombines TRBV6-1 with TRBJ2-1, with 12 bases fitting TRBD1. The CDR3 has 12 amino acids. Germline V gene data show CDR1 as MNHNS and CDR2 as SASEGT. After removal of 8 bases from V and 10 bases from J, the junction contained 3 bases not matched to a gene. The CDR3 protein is CASGTGGCEQFF. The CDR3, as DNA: TGTGCCAGCGGGACAGGGGGCTGCGAGCAGTTCTTC.

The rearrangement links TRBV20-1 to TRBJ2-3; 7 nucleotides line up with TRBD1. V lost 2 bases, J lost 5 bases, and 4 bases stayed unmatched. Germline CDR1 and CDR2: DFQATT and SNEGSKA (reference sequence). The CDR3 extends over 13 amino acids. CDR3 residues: CSARPQGLDTQYF. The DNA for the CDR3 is TGCAGTGCTAGACCACAGGGGCTAGATACGCAGTATTTT.

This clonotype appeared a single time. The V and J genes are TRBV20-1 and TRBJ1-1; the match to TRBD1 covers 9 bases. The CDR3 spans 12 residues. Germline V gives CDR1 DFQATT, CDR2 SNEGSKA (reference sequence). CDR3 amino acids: CRGTGWNTEAFF. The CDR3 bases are TGCAGGGGGACAGGGTGGAACACTGAAGCTTTCTTT.

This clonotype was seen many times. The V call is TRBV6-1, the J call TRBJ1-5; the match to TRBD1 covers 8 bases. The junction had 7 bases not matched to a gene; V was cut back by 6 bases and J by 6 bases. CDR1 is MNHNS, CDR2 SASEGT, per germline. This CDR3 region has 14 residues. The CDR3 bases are TGTGCCAGCAGAAAGCAGGGGGCAAGTCAGCCCCAGCATTTT. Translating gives CASRKQGASQPQHF.

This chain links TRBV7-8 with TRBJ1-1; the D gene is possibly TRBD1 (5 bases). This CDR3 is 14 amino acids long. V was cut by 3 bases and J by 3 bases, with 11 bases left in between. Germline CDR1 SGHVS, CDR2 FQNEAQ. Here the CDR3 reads CASSFGGRHTEAFF. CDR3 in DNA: TGTGCCAGCAGCTTCGGGGGACGACACACTGAAGCTTTCTTT.

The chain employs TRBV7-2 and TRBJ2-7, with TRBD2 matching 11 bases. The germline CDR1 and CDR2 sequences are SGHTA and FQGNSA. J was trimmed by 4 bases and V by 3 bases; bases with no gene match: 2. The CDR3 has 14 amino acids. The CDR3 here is CASSFLAGGYEQYF. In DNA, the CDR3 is TGTGCCAGCAGCTTTTTAGCGGGAGGGTACGAGCAGTACTTC.

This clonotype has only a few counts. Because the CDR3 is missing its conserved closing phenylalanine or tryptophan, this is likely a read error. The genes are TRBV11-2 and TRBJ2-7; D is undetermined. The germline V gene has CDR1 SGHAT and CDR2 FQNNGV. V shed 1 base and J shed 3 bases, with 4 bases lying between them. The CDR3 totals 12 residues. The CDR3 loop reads CASSLGSYEQYL. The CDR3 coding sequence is TGTGCCAGCAGCTTAGGCAGCTACGAGCAGTACCTC.

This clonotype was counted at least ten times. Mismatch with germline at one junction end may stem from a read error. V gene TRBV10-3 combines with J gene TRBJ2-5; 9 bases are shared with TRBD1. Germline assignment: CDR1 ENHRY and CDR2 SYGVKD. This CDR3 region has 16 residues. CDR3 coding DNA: TGTGCCATCAGTGTGGGGACAGGGCCGAACCAAGAGGCCCAGTACTTC. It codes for CAISVGTGPNQEAQYF.

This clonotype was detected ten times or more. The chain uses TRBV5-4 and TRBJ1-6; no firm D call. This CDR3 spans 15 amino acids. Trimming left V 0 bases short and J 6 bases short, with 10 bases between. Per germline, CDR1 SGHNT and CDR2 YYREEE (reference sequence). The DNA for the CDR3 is TGTGCCAGCAGCTTGGGAGGGTACGGTAATTCACCCCTCCACTTT. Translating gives CASSLGGYGNSPLHF.

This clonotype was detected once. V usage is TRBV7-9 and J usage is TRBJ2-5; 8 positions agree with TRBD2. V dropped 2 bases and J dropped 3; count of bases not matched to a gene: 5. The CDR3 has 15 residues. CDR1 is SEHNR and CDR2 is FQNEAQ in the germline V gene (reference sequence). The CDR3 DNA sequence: TGTGCCAGCAGCTTAACCGGACTAGCAGAAGAGACCCAGTACTTC. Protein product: CASSLTGLAEETQYF.

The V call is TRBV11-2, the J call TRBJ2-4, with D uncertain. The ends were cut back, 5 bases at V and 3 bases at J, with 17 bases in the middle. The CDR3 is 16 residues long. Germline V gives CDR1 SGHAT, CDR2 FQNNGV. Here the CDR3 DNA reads TGTGCCAGCAGCCTATACAAGAACATCTACAAAAACATTCAGTACTTC. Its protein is CASSLYKNIYKNIQYF.

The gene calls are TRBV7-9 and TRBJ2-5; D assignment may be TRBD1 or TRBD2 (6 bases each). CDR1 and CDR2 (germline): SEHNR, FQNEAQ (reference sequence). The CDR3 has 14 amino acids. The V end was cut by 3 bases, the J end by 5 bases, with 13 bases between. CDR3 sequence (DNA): TGTGCCAGCAGCTTGAGGGGGGCCCGGGAGACCCAGTACTTC. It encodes CASSLRGARETQYF.

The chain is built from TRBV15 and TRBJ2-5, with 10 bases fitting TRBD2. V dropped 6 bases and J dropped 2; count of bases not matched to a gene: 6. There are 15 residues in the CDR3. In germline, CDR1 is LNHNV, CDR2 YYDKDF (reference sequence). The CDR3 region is CATSPTSGKQETQYF. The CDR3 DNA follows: TGTGCCACCAGTCCAACTAGCGGGAAACAAGAGACCCAGTACTTC.

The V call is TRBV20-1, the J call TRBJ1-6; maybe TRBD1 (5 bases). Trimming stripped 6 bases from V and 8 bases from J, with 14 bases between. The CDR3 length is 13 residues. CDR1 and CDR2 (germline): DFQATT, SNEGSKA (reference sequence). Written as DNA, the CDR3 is TGCAGTGCACTCGGGGGTCTATATTCACCCCTCCACTTT. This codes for CSALGGLYSPLHF.

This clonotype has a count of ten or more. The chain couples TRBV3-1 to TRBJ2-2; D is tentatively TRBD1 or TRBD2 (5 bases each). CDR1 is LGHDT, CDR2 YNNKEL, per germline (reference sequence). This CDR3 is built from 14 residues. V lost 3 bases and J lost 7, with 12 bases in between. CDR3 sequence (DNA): TGTGCCAGCAGCCAGCGTGGGGCGGGCGGGGAGCTGTTTTTT. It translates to CASSQRGAGGELFF.

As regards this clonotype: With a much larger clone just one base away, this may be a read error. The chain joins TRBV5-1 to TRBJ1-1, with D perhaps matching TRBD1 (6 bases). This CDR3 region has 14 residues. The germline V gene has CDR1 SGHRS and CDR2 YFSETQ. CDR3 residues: CASSLTGLLPEALF. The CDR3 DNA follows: TGCGCCAGCAGCTTAACAGGGCTTCTCCCTGAAGCTCTCTTT.

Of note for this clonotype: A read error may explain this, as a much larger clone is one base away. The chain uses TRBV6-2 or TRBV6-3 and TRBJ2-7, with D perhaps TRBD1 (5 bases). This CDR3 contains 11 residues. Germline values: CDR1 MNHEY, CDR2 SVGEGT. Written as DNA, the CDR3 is TGTGCCAGCGGGGATGGGGCCCAGCAGCACTTC. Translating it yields CASGDGAQQHF.

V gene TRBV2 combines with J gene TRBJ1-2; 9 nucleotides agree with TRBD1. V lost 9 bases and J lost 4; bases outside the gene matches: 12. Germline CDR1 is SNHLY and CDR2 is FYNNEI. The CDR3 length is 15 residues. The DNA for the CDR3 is TGTGCCAGTAGTATAGTGGGACAGGGTAGCTATGGCTACACCTTC. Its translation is CASSIVGQGSYGYTF.

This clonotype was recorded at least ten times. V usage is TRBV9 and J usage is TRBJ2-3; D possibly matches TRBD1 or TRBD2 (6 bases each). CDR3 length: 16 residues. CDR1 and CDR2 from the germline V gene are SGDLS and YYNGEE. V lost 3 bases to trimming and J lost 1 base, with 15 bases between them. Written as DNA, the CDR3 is TGTGCCAGCAGCGGGGGGGCGGCTAGCGGCACAGATACGCAGTATTTT. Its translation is CASSGGAASGTDTQYF.

The CDR3 DNA follows: TGTGCCAGTAGTCAGGGAAGAAGTAGCAATCAGCATTTT. Translating it yields CASSQGRSSNQHF. The chain links TRBV7-2 to TRBJ1-5; possibly TRBD1 for D (5 bases). Germline CDR1 SGHTA, CDR2 FQGNSA. The CDR3 is 13 amino acids. Trimming left V 9 bases short and J 13 bases short, with 22 bases between.

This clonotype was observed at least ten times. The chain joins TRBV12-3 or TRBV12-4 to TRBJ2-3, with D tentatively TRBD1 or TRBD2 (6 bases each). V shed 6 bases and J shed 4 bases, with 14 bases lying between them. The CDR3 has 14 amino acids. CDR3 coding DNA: TGTGCCAGCAGGACGAGGGGGGCGTCAGATACGCAGTATTTT. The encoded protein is CASRTRGASDTQYF.